Below, 11 T cell receptor beta chains from the same sample are listed, as sequenced in a study of blood T cell repertoires in COVID-19. Only in-frame clones appear in the TCRdb table, and some are missing; sequencing was by immunoSEQ multiplex PCR. The sample comprises 130,000 to 150,000 clones, around nine tenths of which are singletons, and about 4.3% rests with the top ten. Sequenced: peripheral blood. The source is a woman aged 40 to 50 with acute or convalescent COVID-19.

The J gene is TRBJ1-2, the V gene TRBV12-3 or TRBV12-4; D gene uncertain. Trimming pared 4 bases from V and 8 bases from J, leaving 8 bases between. The CDR3 consists of 11 residues. CDR3 DNA sequence: TGTGCCAGCAGTTCGGGTGTCGGCTACACCTTC. Protein: CASSSGVGYTF.

V and J are TRBV7-8 and TRBJ1-2; D perhaps matches TRBD1 (5 bases). The CDR3 runs to 13 residues. Trimming took 1 base from V and 4 from J, leaving 7 bases between them. Germline lookup yields CDR1 SGHVS and CDR2 FQNEAQ. The CDR3 loop reads CASSLETAYGYTF. CDR3 DNA sequence: TGTGCCAGCAGCTTAGAGACAGCCTATGGCTACACCTTC.

The chain links TRBV28 to TRBJ1-6, with D uncertain. V lost 4 bases to trimming and J lost 10 bases, with 17 bases between them. Per germline, CDR1 MDHEN and CDR2 SYDVKM. The CDR3 has 15 residues. The CDR3 loop is CASSSSGIGESPLHF. The CDR3 bases are TGTGCCAGCAGTTCCTCAGGCATCGGGGAATCACCCCTCCACTTT.

V gene TRBV9 combines with J gene TRBJ1-1; D remains unclear. The CDR3 has 15 residues. Germline assignment: CDR1 SGDLS and CDR2 YYNGEE. Between the trimmed V and J ends, which lost 0 bases and 4 bases, there was a span of 13 bases. CDR3 coding DNA: TGTGCCAGCAGCGTAGGCTTCCACGTCGGCACTGAAGCTTTCTTT. Translating gives CASSVGFHVGTEAFF. The complete variable domain, with remaining parts taken from reference TRBV9 and TRBJ1-1, reads DSGVTQTPKHLITATGQRVTLRCSPRSGDLSVYWYQQSLDQGLQFLIQYYNGEERAKGNILERFSAQQFPDLHSELNLSSLELGDSALYFCASSVGFHVGTEAFFGQGTRLTVV.

This chain joins TRBV2 and TRBJ2-3; D remains unclear. Between the trimmed V and J ends, which lost 3 bases and 2 bases, there was a span of 9 bases. Germline V lookup: CDR1 SNHLY, CDR2 FYNNEI. This CDR3 comprises 14 residues. The CDR3: CASSDVSFTDTQYF. For the CDR3, the DNA is TGTGCCAGCAGTGATGTGTCCTTCACAGATACGCAGTATTTT.

This clone was observed a few times. This chain connects TRBV29-1 to TRBJ1-2; 9 bases fit TRBD1. The CDR3 consists of 14 residues. V shed 6 bases, J shed 4 bases, and the junction held 9 bases outside the gene matches. The germline CDR1 and CDR2 sequences are SQVTM and ANQGSEA. DNA for the CDR3: TGCAGCGTGTCACAGGGGGCTTGGAGCTATGGCTACACCTTC. The encoded protein is CSVSQGAWSYGYTF.

This clone appeared once. The chain couples TRBV7-2 to TRBJ2-4; no clear D. The CDR3 covers 12 residues. Trimming shortened V by 4 bases and J by 8 bases, and 9 bases separated the two germline ends. Germline V gene lookup returns CDR1 SGHTA and CDR2 FQGNSA. The DNA of the CDR3 is TGTGCCAGCAGCTCGGCGGCGGACATTCAGTACTTC. Translation: CASSSAADIQYF.

The chain recombines TRBV5-8 with TRBJ1-6; TRBD1 matches at 7 bases. CDR1 is SGHTS, CDR2 YDEGEE, per germline. The CDR3 loop spans 12 amino acids. J gave up 15 bases and V 0 bases, and 3 bases lay outside the gene matches. CDR3 residues: CASSLGTGFLHF. Written as DNA, the CDR3 is TGTGCCAGCAGCTTGGGGACAGGATTCCTCCACTTT.

The V call is TRBV7-3, the J call TRBJ2-7; 8 positions match TRBD2. V shed 5 bases, J shed 12 bases, and the junction held 12 bases outside the gene matches. Germline V lookup: CDR1 SGHTA, CDR2 FQGTGA. The CDR3 extends over 13 amino acids. The CDR3 spells CASSPAGEVFPYF. CDR3 sequence (DNA): TGTGCCAGCAGCCCAGCGGGGGAAGTTTTCCCGTACTTC.

The chain uses TRBV7-2 and TRBJ2-2, with D possibly matching TRBD1 (7 bases). The CDR3 loop spans 16 amino acids. Between the trimmed V and J ends, which lost 2 bases and 6 bases, there was a span of 16 bases. Germline CDR1 SGHTA, CDR2 FQGNSA. CDR3 in DNA: TGTGCCAGCAGCTTAACGGCAGGGGGGTGGGCCGGGGAGCTGTTTTTT. Encoded protein: CASSLTAGGWAGELFF.

The chain is built from TRBV6-5 and TRBJ1-5; TRBD1 matches 7 bases. Trimming removed 6 bases from V and 0 bases from J; junction bases left unmatched: 2. Per the germline V gene, CDR1 is MNHEY and CDR2 is SVGAGI. The CDR3 covers 14 residues. The CDR3 nucleotides are TGTGCCAGCAGGAAGGGGGCTAGCAATCAGCCCCAGCATTTT. Protein: CASRKGASNQPQHF.